This record concerns one T cell receptor (beta chain) sequence. Its specificity is unknown. Using immunoSEQ multiplex PCR, the repertoire was profiled, and TCRdb retains in-frame clones only, with some absent. The table has 85,000 to 90,000 clones, roughly 89% seen once. This specimen belongs to a study of graft-versus-host responses after intestinal transplantation. Background on the study: Grafts that recipients had were multivisceral, liver-intestinal, or isolated intestinal transplants. For two to four years after anti-thymocyte globulin induction, all recipients took tacrolimus and steroids. Study observations and caveats: Early post-transplant HvG declines tracked with peak circulating GvH clone levels. Allografts from individuals with graft-donor T cell macrochimerism displayed high graft-versus-host to host-versus-graft clonal ratios.

V lost 0 bases, J lost 4 bases, and 2 bases stayed unmatched. Germline V gives CDR1 SGDLS, CDR2 YYNGEE. The CDR3 sequence is 15 residues long. The TCR sequence derives from a human donor who received an intestinal transplant. The rearrangement uses TRBV9 and TRBJ2-1, with TRBD1 matching 9 bases. The source was unstimulated CD4+ T cells sorted from spleen or lymph node cells, collected before intestinal transplant. The CDR3 sequence is CASSVAGTGYNEQFF. The CDR3 coding sequence is TGTGCCAGCAGCGTAGCTGGGACAGGGTACAATGAGCAGTTCTTC.